Included here is one T cell receptor (beta chain) sequence, with context. These data are taken from a study of blood T cell repertoires in COVID-19. For the study at large: Spain, Italy and the United States supplied samples that represented acute and convalescent COVID-19. T cells, B-cell-depleted T cells, or PBMCs provided the cDNA or gDNA that served as material.

Germline-derived CDR1 and CDR2 are SGHVS and FQNEAQ. The CDR3 totals 15 residues. The V end was cut by 3 bases, the J end by 6 bases, with 14 bases between. The authors' processing: Reference gene primers were amplified, and this amplification served to estimate nucleated cell counts. Profiling relied on immunoSEQ multiplex PCR, and the TCRdb table lists in-frame clones only, not all of them. D and trimming were read from the DNA, whereas the V and J calls and clone size are those reported in that table. The data contain around 130,000 clones, approximately 80% of them singletons. The sequencing sample was made of peripheral blood. The chain recombines TRBV7-8 with TRBJ1-4, with a possible D match to TRBD1 (5 bases). The TCR originated in a woman aged 55-75 years with acute or convalescent COVID-19. CDR3 sequence: CASSLLGGADEKLFF. DNA for the CDR3: TGTGCCAGCAGCTTGTTGGGAGGGGCCGATGAAAAACTGTTTTTT.